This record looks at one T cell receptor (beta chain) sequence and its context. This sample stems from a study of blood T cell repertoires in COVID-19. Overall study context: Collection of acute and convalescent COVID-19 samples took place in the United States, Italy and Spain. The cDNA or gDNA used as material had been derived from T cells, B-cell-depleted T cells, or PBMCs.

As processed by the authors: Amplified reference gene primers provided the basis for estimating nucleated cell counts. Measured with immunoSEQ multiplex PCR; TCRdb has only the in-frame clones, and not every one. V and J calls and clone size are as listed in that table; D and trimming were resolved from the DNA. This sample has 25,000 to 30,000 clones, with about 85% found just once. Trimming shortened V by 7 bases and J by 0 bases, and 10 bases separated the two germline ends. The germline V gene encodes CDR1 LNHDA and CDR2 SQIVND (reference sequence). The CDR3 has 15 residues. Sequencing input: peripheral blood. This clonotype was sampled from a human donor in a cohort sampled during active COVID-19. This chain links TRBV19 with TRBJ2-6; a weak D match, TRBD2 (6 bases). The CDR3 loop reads CASTFGGSGANVLTF. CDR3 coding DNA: TGTGCCAGTACCTTCGGGGGCTCTGGGGCCAACGTCCTGACTTTC.